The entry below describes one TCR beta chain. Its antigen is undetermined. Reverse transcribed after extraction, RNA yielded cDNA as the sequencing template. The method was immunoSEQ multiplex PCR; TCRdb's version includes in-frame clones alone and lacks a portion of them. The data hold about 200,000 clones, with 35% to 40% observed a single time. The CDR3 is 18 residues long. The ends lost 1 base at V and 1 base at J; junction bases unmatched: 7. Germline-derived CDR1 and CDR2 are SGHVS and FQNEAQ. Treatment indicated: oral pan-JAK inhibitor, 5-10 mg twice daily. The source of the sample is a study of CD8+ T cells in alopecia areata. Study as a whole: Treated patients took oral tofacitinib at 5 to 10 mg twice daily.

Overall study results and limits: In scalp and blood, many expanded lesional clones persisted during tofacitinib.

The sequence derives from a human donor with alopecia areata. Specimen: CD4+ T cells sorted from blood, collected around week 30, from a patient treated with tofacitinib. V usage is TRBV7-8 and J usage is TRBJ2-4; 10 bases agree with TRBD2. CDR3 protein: CASSLGPAGGPAKNIQYF. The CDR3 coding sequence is TGTGCCAGCAGCTTAGGTCCAGCGGGAGGGCCCGCCAAAAACATTCAGTACTTC.